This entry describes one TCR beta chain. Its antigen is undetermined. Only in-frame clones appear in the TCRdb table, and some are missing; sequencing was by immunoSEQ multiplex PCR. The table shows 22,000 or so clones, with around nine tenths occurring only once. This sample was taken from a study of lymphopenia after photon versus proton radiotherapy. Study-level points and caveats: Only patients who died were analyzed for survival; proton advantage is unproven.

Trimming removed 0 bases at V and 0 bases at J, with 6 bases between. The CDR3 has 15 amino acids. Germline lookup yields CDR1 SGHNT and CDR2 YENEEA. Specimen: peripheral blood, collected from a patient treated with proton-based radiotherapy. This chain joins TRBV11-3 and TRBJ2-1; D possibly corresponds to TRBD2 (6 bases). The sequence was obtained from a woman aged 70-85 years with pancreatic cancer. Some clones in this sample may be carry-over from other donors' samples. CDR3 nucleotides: TGTGCCAGCAGCTTAGACGGGAGCTCCTACAATGAGCAGTTCTTC. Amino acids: CASSLDGSSYNEQFF.